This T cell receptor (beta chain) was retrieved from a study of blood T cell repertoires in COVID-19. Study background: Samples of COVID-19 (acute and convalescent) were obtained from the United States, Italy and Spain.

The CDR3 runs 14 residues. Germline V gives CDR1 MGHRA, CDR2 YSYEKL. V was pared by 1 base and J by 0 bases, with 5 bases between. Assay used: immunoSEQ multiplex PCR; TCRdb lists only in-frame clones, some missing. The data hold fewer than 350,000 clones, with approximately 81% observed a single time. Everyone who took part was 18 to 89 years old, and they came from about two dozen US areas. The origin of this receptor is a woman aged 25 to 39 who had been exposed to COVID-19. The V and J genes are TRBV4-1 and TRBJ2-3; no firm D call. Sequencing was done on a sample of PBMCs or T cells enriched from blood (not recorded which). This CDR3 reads CASSQASSTDTQYF. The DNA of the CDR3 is TGCGCCAGCAGCCAAGCCTCTAGCACAGATACGCAGTATTTT.